The 11 T cell receptor beta chains reported below all come from one sample, sequenced in a study of breast tumors, draining lymph nodes, adjacent tissues (dated by TCRdb to the mid-2010s). Lymph node samples came from the axillary draining lymph nodes of breast cancer patients. To prepare the library, multiplex PCR was applied. Sequencer: Illumina HiSeq 2000. In-frame beta chains were kept once TCRdb had trimmed the public reads at Q25 with fastp and called clones with MiXCR. Entries that share a CDR3 protein sequence are merged under the most common genes and DNA. The sample table contains approximately 230,000 distinct CDR3 sequences; only one count was recorded for under 35% of them. Together, the top ten hold approximately 3.7% of the sample. Sequenced input: axillary lymph node tissue. The receptor set was obtained from a female donor with breast cancer. Some clones in this sample may be carry-over from other donors' samples.

This clonotype was counted at least ten times. This chain uses TRBV29-1 with TRBJ2-3; maybe TRBD2 (5 bases). Germline assignment: CDR1 SQVTM and CDR2 ANQGSEA. V lost 6 bases, J lost 4 bases, and 8 bases lay in between. The CDR3 contains 11 residues. The CDR3 DNA follows: TGCAGCGTAGACTACCCAGATACGCAGTATTTT. Translating gives CSVDYPDTQYF.

The chain has TRBV2 and TRBJ2-1; D is ambiguous. Germline V lookup: CDR1 SNHLY, CDR2 FYNNEI. V was clipped by 9 bases and J by 2 bases, with 14 bases between them. This CDR3 has 14 residues. CDR3 in amino acids: CARPRRKAYNEQFF. The CDR3 bases are TGTGCCAGGCCTCGTCGGAAAGCCTACAATGAGCAGTTCTTC.

This clonotype was observed at least ten times. The rearrangement links TRBV25-1 to TRBJ1-2, with 8 bases matching TRBD1. V was clipped by 0 bases and J by 4 bases; unmatched bases: 7. The CDR3 totals 16 residues. From germline, CDR1 is MGHDK and CDR2 SYGVNS. The CDR3, as DNA: TGTGCCAGCAGTGAATATGGTTGGGGACAGGCCTATGGCTACACCTTC. The encoded protein is CASSEYGWGQAYGYTF.

This clonotype occurred many times. The V and J genes are TRBV7-6 and TRBJ2-2; D gene uncertain. The V end lost 6 bases, the J end lost 4 bases, and 9 bases lay between the germline ends. The CDR3 is 13 amino acids. Germline lookup yields CDR1 SGHVS and CDR2 FNYEAQ. The CDR3 DNA follows: TGTGCCAGCAGTGAACAGTCCACCGGGGAGCTGTTTTTT. It translates to CASSEQSTGELFF.

This clonotype has just a few counts. The chain recombines TRBV9 with TRBJ1-4; no firm D call. CDR3 length equals 12 residues. V lost 3 bases, J lost 4 bases, and 4 bases lay in between. CDR1 is SGDLS and CDR2 is YYNGEE in the germline V gene. The CDR3 DNA reads TGTGCCAGCAGCGGCAGTAATGAAAAACTGTTTTTT. Protein product: CASSGSNEKLFF.

The chain is built from TRBV18 and TRBJ2-1; D remains unclear. This CDR3 is 12 amino acids long. Looked up from germline, CDR1 is KGHSH and CDR2 is LQKENI. The germline V and J ends were trimmed by 4 bases and 8 bases, with 9 bases remaining between them. The CDR3 DNA reads as TGTGCCAGCTCACTAGTTAACGATGAGCAGTTCTTC. Protein product: CASSLVNDEQFF.

This clonotype was recorded at least ten times. The V and J genes are TRBV18 and TRBJ1-4; no reliable D call. Per germline, CDR1 KGHSH and CDR2 LQKENI. This CDR3 has 15 amino acids. The V and J ends lost 2 bases and 3 bases respectively, with 10 bases between them. The CDR3 protein is CASSPELAANEKLFF. The CDR3 DNA is TGTGCCAGCTCACCAGAGCTTGCGGCTAATGAAAAACTGTTTTTT.

This clonotype was seen at least ten times. The genes are TRBV20-1 and TRBJ1-2; the D is unclear. Germline CDR1 is DFQATT and CDR2 is SNEGSKA (reference sequence). Trimming stripped 0 bases from V and 7 bases from J, with 12 bases between. CDR3 size: 13 residues. CDR3 nucleotides: TGCAGTGCTAGAGAGCCTTGGGAGGCTGGCTACACCTTC. Translating gives CSAREPWEAGYTF.

The sample holds many counts of this clonotype. The V gene is TRBV6-5, the J gene TRBJ2-5; maybe TRBD2 (6 bases). The CDR3 spans 13 residues. The germline gives CDR1 MNHEY, CDR2 SVGAGI. V gave up 6 bases and J gave up 3 bases, with 11 bases separating them. The chain's CDR3 is CASSAGRKETQYF. In DNA, the CDR3 is TGTGCCAGCAGCGCGGGACGAAAAGAGACCCAGTACTTC.

This rearrangement joins TRBV20-1 to TRBJ1-5; 10 bases line up with TRBD1. This CDR3 is built from 15 residues. V shed 5 bases, J shed 7 bases, and the junction held 11 bases outside the gene matches. CDR1 and CDR2 (germline): DFQATT, SNEGSKA (reference sequence). DNA of the CDR3: TGCAGTGCTTCCGGGACAGGGGAAGTCGAGCAGCCCCAGCATTTT. The encoded protein is CSASGTGEVEQPQHF.

The CDR3 sequence: CASSEMSAGQAFF. The CDR3 DNA reads TGTGCCAGCAGTGAAATGTCGGCCGGGCAAGCTTTCTTT. The rearrangement links TRBV2 to TRBJ1-1; D gene uncertain. V was clipped by 2 bases and J by 9 bases, with 13 bases between them. CDR1 and CDR2 (germline): SNHLY, FYNNEI. The CDR3 covers 13 residues.